This TCR beta chain was identified in a study of blood T cell repertoires in COVID-19 (dated by TCRdb to 2019 to 2021). As for the study more broadly: The collaborator samples originated in the United States, Italy and Spain and spanned the acute and convalescent phases of COVID-19. Subjects who had been exposed to COVID-19, were actively infected with it, or had recovered from it provided the deeply sampled blood TCRbeta repertoires that made up the dataset. The repertoires were made available in a free public database intended to serve as a resource for research on the immune response to SARS-CoV-2. Where HLA class I and class II types were available, the types were taken from metadata supplied by the sample provider, not from assay-based typing. The sample metadata nearly always contained a de-identified subject ID, COVID-19 status, age in years and sex. Samples were obtained from the ongoing ImmuneRACE study (first 160 participants) and from over 1,000 subjects provided by 6 global collaborators. The material from the prospective study consisted of cDNA or gDNA derived from T cells, B-cell-depleted T cells, or PBMCs.

TCRbeta CDR3 regions were amplified from genomic DNA using the immunoSEQ Assay, a bias-controlled multiplex PCR. From the authors' description of their analysis: Nucleated cell counts per sample were estimated from amplification of reference gene primers within the assay. To quantify the absolute abundance of each unique TCRbeta CDR3 rearrangement, sequence reads were collapsed and filtered. For each sample, productive Simpson clonality was calculated as the square root of Simpson's diversity index over productive rearrangements. In TCRdb, the immuneACCESS table is reduced to in-frame sequences with V and J assigned. These tables do not hold every clone; where another copy was compared, an unresolved V gene accounts for under half, and the others remain unexplained. V, J and clone size are taken as reported in that table, and D and trimming were inferred from the DNA itself. The sample table records 250,000 to 350,000 clones; roughly 86% of these occur just once. Around 1.5% of the sample rests with the top ten.

Collaborating institutions collected whole blood in K2EDTA tubes following their own protocols. For TCRbeta analysis, collaborators shipped samples as frozen whole blood, isolated PBMCs, or DNA extracted from either of those sample types. As regards this clone: It lacks a known antigen. No quality values exist for individual bases; no much larger clone is one base distant.

From a lookup of the germline V gene, CDR1 and CDR2 are SGHTA and FQGNSA. The CDR3 covers 15 residues, taking in both the cysteine and the phenylalanine. Here the CDR3 DNA is all that survives: 45 bases in frame from base 1. V has 5 bases trimmed and J has 8 bases trimmed; junction bases matching no gene number 9. The investigation overall reported the following: The amount of clinical and demographic metadata varied by source and participant and was provided uncurated.

This sequence uses TRBV7-2 and TRBJ1-4; TRBD1 agrees with 9 junctional bases. This TCR came from a woman in her fifties or sixties with acute or convalescent COVID-19. Input material: peripheral blood. The encoded CDR3 is CASSQPGQGWEKLFF. The nucleotides read TGTGCCAGCAGCCAACCGGGACAGGGTTGGGAAAAACTGTTTTTT.